These 8 T cell receptor beta chains came from one sample sequenced in a study of T-cell memory formation after mild COVID-19. TCRdb reprocessed the 5' RACE reads via MiXCR and lists one record per CDR3 protein. The sample lists 400,000 to 550,000 distinct CDR3 sequences, roughly 25% occurring once. Sequencing input: PBMCs or a T cell subset sorted from them (not recorded which). The source of these receptors is an adult woman who had mild COVID-19 (a few samples of this study predate the infection). Cell type and time point are not known.

This chain's CDR3 is CASSLDRHNYGYTF. CDR3 sequence (DNA): TGCGCCAGCAGCTTGGACAGGCATAACTATGGCTACACCTTC. This chain uses TRBV5-1 with TRBJ1-2, with D possibly TRBD1 on 5 matching bases. The CDR3 covers 14 residues. Germline-derived CDR1 and CDR2 are SGHRS and YFSETQ. With 0 bases removed from V and 1 base from J, the gap between germline ends came to 7 bases. Filled out from reference TRBV5-1 and TRBJ1-2, the complete variable domain reads KAGVTQTPRYLIKTRGQQVTLSCSPISGHRSVSWYQQTPGQGLQFLFEYFSETQRNKGNFPGRFSGRQFSNSRSEMNVSTLELGDSALYLCASSLDRHNYGYTFGSGTRLTVV.

This clonotype showed up many times. The chain combines TRBV5-1 with TRBJ2-3; D call uncertain. The CDR3 spans 14 residues. The V gene lost 0 bases and the J gene lost 0 bases, with 5 bases spanning the gap. Germline V lookup: CDR1 SGHRS, CDR2 YFSETQ. In nucleotides, the CDR3 is TGCGCCAGCAGCTTGGGACCGAGCACAGATACGCAGTATTTT. It codes for CASSLGPSTDTQYF.

The table lists this clonotype with a few counts. The DNA of the CDR3 is TGCGCCAGCAGGGAGGGGTCATCTGACTACGAGCAGTACTTC. It specifies CASREGSSDYEQYF. This rearrangement joins TRBV5-1 to TRBJ2-7, with a weak D call TRBD2 (6 bases). Trimming left V 5 bases short and J 3 bases short, with 15 bases between. CDR1 and CDR2 (germline): SGHRS, YFSETQ. This CDR3 has 14 residues.

The rearrangement uses TRBV6-5 and TRBJ2-7; 7 bases align to TRBD2. The germline gives CDR1 MNHEY, CDR2 SVGAGI. This CDR3 region has 15 residues. J was trimmed by 4 bases and V by 5 bases; bases with no gene match: 11. As DNA, the CDR3 is TGTGCCAGCAGTCCTAGGACTAGGGTGACATACGAGCAGTACTTC. Residues: CASSPRTRVTYEQYF.

This clonotype occurred a few times. The chain recombines TRBV24-1 with TRBJ2-5; 13 positions match TRBD2. This CDR3 contains 14 residues. With 8 bases clipped from V and 4 bases from J, the junction kept 3 bases outside the gene matches. CDR1 is KGHDR and CDR2 is SFDVKD in the germline V gene. CDR3 loop: CATIWTSGGETQYF. The CDR3 DNA is TGTGCCACCATCTGGACTAGCGGGGGAGAGACCCAGTACTTC.

This clonotype was detected only a few times. The junction and the germline gene differ at one end; a read error may be behind it. V gene TRBV7-7 combines with J gene TRBJ2-7, with 7 nucleotides matching TRBD1. The CDR3 covers 14 residues. Germline-derived CDR1 and CDR2 are SSHAT and FNYEAQ (reference sequence). The CDR3 loop reads CASSPSTGDYEQYF. The CDR3 region has the DNA TGTGCTAGCAGCCCATCTACAGGGGACTACGAGCAGTACTTC.

This clonotype was seen a handful of times. The genes are TRBV7-2 and TRBJ2-7, with TRBD1 as a possible D gene (5 bases). Trimming pared 5 bases from V and 3 bases from J, leaving 11 bases between. Germline lookup yields CDR1 SGHTA and CDR2 FQGNSA. CDR3 length equals 13 residues. The CDR3: CASSTIRGYEQYF. The CDR3 DNA reads TGTGCCAGCAGCACGATTAGGGGCTACGAGCAGTACTTC.

This clonotype was detected only a few times. V usage is TRBV7-2 and J usage is TRBJ1-2, with TRBD1 identical over 7 bases. The CDR3 sequence is 15 residues long. Trimming removed 5 bases from V and 5 bases from J; junction bases left unmatched: 11. Germline values: CDR1 SGHTA, CDR2 FQGNSA. Written as DNA, the CDR3 is TGTGCCAGCAGCAATAGACAGGGAGTCTTATATGGCTACACCTTC. The encoded protein is CASSNRQGVLYGYTF.